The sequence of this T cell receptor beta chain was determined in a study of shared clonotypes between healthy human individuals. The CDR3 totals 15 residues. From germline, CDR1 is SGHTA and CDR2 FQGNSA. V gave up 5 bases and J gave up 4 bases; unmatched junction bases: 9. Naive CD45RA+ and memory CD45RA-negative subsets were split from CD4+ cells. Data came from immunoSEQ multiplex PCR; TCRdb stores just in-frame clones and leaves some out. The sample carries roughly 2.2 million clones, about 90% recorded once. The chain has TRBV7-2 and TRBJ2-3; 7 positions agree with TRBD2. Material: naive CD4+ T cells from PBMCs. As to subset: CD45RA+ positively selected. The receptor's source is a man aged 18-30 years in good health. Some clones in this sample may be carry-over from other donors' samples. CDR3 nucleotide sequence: TGTGCCAGCAGCAGCGGGACTTACTTTGCAGATACGCAGTATTTT. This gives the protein CASSSGTYFADTQYF.